The 13 T cell receptor beta chains given below trace back to one sample, sequenced in a study of T-cell memory formation after mild COVID-19. A single record per CDR3 protein comes from TCRdb applying MiXCR to the 5' RACE reads. The sample consists of about 190,000 distinct CDR3 sequences, about 10% of them appearing once. The sequencing sample was made of PBMCs or a T cell subset sorted from them (not recorded which). Every receptor here comes from a man aged 18 to 30 who had mild COVID-19 (a few samples of this study predate the infection). Cell type and time point are not known.

The J gene is TRBJ2-5, the V gene TRBV29-1, with 9 bases matching TRBD2. Germline V gene data show CDR1 as SQVTM and CDR2 as ANQGSEA. This CDR3 spans 15 amino acids. The V and J ends lost 4 bases and 5 bases, in that order; junction bases with no gene match: 11. The CDR3 sequence is CSVVVSGGGDETQYF. As DNA, the CDR3 is TGCAGCGTTGTAGTGTCGGGCGGGGGGGATGAGACCCAGTACTTC.

This clonotype was seen a handful of times. This chain connects TRBV7-2 to TRBJ2-5; D unresolved. CDR1 and CDR2 (germline): SGHTA, FQGNSA. The CDR3 sequence is 16 residues long. The V end lost 3 bases, the J end lost 0 bases, and 14 bases lay between the germline ends. DNA of the CDR3: TGTGCCAGCAGCTTCAACCGCCCAGCGAACCAAGAGACCCAGTACTTC. Protein product: CASSFNRPANQETQYF.

The rearrangement links TRBV15 to TRBJ1-4; no definite D call. From germline, CDR1 is LNHNV and CDR2 YYDKDF (reference sequence). This CDR3 spans 14 amino acids. The germline V and J ends were trimmed by 1 base and 3 bases, with 6 bases remaining between them. CDR3 DNA: TGTGCCACCAGCAGAGCCGGGCCTAATGAAAAACTGTTTTTT. The encoded protein is CATSRAGPNEKLFF. Full variable domain (outside the CDR3, taken from reference TRBV15 and TRBJ1-4): DAMVIQNPRYQVTQFGKPVTLSCSQTLNHNVMYWYQQKSSQAPKLLFHYYDKDFNNEADTPDNFQSRRPNTSFCFLDIRSPGLGDTAMYLCATSRAGPNEKLFFGSGTQLSVL.

This clonotype was seen more than once but under ten times. This sequence joins TRBV14 and TRBJ2-1, with D perhaps matching TRBD2 (5 bases). From germline, CDR1 is SGHDN and CDR2 FVKESK. The CDR3 sequence is 16 residues long. The V end was cut by 1 base, the J end by 3 bases, with 13 bases between. CDR3 bases: TGTGCCAGCAGCCAAGGACCACGGGGTCTCTACAATGAGCAGTTCTTC. Translated, it gives CASSQGPRGLYNEQFF.

This chain connects TRBV5-1 to TRBJ2-1; the match to TRBD1 covers 8 bases. Germline V gene sequence: CDR1 SGHRS, CDR2 YFSETQ. CDR3 size: 14 residues. Losses at the gene ends were 7 bases for V and 2 bases for J; bases not matched to a gene: 5. The CDR3 bases are TGCGCCAGCGGTCAGGGGGCAGCCTACAATGAGCAGTTCTTC. Protein: CASGQGAAYNEQFF.

This chain joins TRBV10-2 and TRBJ2-5; a weak D match, TRBD1 (8 bases). Germline V CDR1 and CDR2: WSHSY, SAAADI. V was shortened by 6 bases and J by 4 bases, with 12 bases between the two germline ends. The CDR3 has 13 residues. The CDR3: CASRNRGGETQYF. In nucleotides, the CDR3 is TGCGCCAGCAGGAACAGGGGGGGAGAGACCCAGTACTTC.

The gene calls are TRBV3-1 and TRBJ1-3, with D possibly being TRBD1 (5 bases). The germline V gene has CDR1 LGHDT and CDR2 YNNKEL (reference sequence). V lost 1 base to trimming and J lost 4 bases, with 8 bases between them. CDR3 length equals 14 residues. CDR3 in DNA: TGTGCCAGCAGCCAAGGGGGGGAAGGAAACACCATATATTTT. It encodes CASSQGGEGNTIYF.

This clonotype was seen only a few times. The J gene is TRBJ1-5, the V gene TRBV7-2; 7 nucleotides agree with TRBD1. This CDR3 has 14 amino acids. The junction had 8 bases not matched to a gene; V was cut back by 5 bases and J by 7 bases. Germline assignment: CDR1 SGHTA and CDR2 FQGNSA. CDR3 loop: CASSQGVGFQPQHF. The CDR3 DNA is TGTGCCAGCAGCCAGGGGGTGGGCTTCCAGCCCCAGCATTTT.

The table lists this clonotype with a few counts. J is TRBJ2-5 and V is TRBV6-6, with D perhaps matching TRBD2 (6 bases). This CDR3 comprises 13 residues. The germline CDR1 and CDR2 sequences are MNHNY and SVGAGI (reference sequence). Trimming took 2 bases from V and 4 from J, leaving 8 bases between them. CDR3 in amino acids: CASSYTGVETQYF. The CDR3, as DNA: TGTGCCAGCAGTTACACGGGGGTAGAGACCCAGTACTTC.

The rearrangement uses TRBV5-1 and TRBJ2-5; TRBD1 might be the D (6 bases). CDR1 is SGHRS and CDR2 is YFSETQ in the germline V gene. V lost 4 bases to trimming and J lost 2 bases, with 9 bases between them. The CDR3 spans 13 residues. In DNA, the CDR3 is TGCGCCAGCAGCAACGGACAGCAAGAGACCCAGTACTTC. This codes for CASSNGQQETQYF.

This clonotype was found many times. This rearrangement joins TRBV20-1 to TRBJ2-7; TRBD1 aligns across 7 bases. This CDR3 spans 13 amino acids. After removal of 6 bases from V and 6 bases from J, the junction contained 11 bases not matched to a gene. Germline loops: CDR1 DFQATT, CDR2 SNEGSKA (reference sequence). CDR3 sequence reads: CSAPTGIGFEQYF. In DNA form, the CDR3 reads TGCAGTGCCCCGACAGGGATCGGCTTCGAGCAGTACTTC.

This chain joins TRBV28 and TRBJ2-7; D might be TRBD2 (6 bases). The CDR3 is 15 residues long. V lost 6 bases to trimming and J lost 3 bases, with 18 bases between them. Germline assignment: CDR1 MDHEN and CDR2 SYDVKM. CDR3 nucleotide sequence: TGTGCCAGCAGCCCACCGGGGACTGGCATCTACGAGCAGTACGTC. Protein sequence: CASSPPGTGIYEQYV.

This clonotype has only a few counts. V and J are TRBV6-6 and TRBJ2-3; D remains ambiguous. There are 13 residues in the CDR3. CDR1 is MNHNY and CDR2 is SVGAGI in the germline V gene (reference sequence). The germline V and J ends were trimmed by 5 bases and 7 bases, with 13 bases remaining between them. CDR3 protein: CASSPQDGYTQYF. CDR3 DNA: TGTGCCAGCAGTCCCCAGGACGGTTATACGCAGTATTTT.